These 27 T cell receptor beta chains were sequenced from one sample in a study of T cell responses to AZD1222 COVID-19 vaccine. This table comes from immunoSEQ multiplex PCR, and its TCRdb copy is limited to in-frame clones, with some not included. The sample holds some 150,000 clones, about 90% seen once. The sample in question was peripheral blood, obtained 28 days after the second AZD1222 dose. Receptors originate from an adult who received the AZD1222 COVID-19 vaccine.

J is TRBJ2-3 and V is TRBV5-1; TRBD2 matches 7 bases. The V and J ends lost 4 bases and 0 bases, in that order; junction bases with no gene match: 5. This CDR3 is 15 amino acids long. Germline CDR1 SGHRS, CDR2 YFSETQ. CDR3 sequence reads: CASSNSGSSTDTQYF. The CDR3 DNA reads as TGCGCCAGCAGCAATAGCGGGTCTAGCACAGATACGCAGTATTTT.

This rearrangement joins TRBV25-1 to TRBJ2-2; 9 nucleotides agree with TRBD1. The germline V gene has CDR1 MGHDK and CDR2 SYGVNS. Unmatched junction bases numbered 15, after V lost 10 bases and J lost 6 bases. The CDR3 consists of 16 residues. The CDR3 coding sequence is TGTGCCACCCTTCCCGCCGGGACAGGGATCGCCGGGGAGCTGTTTTTT. This sequence encodes CATLPAGTGIAGELFF.

The rearrangement uses TRBV5-8 and TRBJ2-5; D may correspond to TRBD1 or TRBD2 (5 bases each). Germline V gives CDR1 SGHTS, CDR2 YDEGEE. The V and J ends lost 4 bases and 3 bases respectively, with 16 bases between them. This CDR3 spans 15 amino acids. The CDR3 loop is CASSARDGIKETQYF. CDR3 in DNA: TGTGCCAGCAGCGCACGGGACGGGATTAAAGAGACCCAGTACTTC. The full variable domain, in which reference TRBV5-8 and TRBJ2-5 provide the parts outside the CDR3, is EAGVTQSPTHLIKTRGQQATLRCSPISGHTSVYWYQQALGLGLQFLLWYDEGEERNRGNFPPRFSGRQFPNYSSELNVNALELEDSALYLCASSARDGIKETQYFGPGTRLLVL.

In this sample, this clone turned up once. V and J are TRBV7-2 and TRBJ1-6; 8 bases are shared with TRBD1. J gave up 0 bases and V 5 bases, and 6 bases lay outside the gene matches. The length of the CDR3 is 17 residues. Germline loops: CDR1 SGHTA, CDR2 FQGNSA. Here the CDR3 DNA reads TGTGCCAGCAGCCTAAGGACAGGGAGCTCCTATAATTCACCCCTCCACTTT. Protein sequence: CASSLRTGSSYNSPLHF.

The chain joins TRBV6-5 to TRBJ1-1; unclear D gene. This CDR3 comprises 14 residues. Trimming cost V 8 bases and J 4 bases, with 17 bases left between them. Looked up from germline, CDR1 is MNHEY and CDR2 is SVGAGI. The CDR3 loop is CASVYFRRSTEAFF. For the CDR3, the DNA is TGTGCCAGCGTCTATTTTCGGAGGAGCACTGAAGCTTTCTTT.

This clone is a singleton in its sample. The rearrangement joins TRBV15 to TRBJ2-2; D is uncertain. Germline lookup yields CDR1 LNHNV and CDR2 YYDKDF (reference sequence). Trimming took off 3 bases at V and 1 base at J, with 12 bases between the two ends. This CDR3 has 16 residues. The CDR3 DNA is TGTGCCACCAGCAGGAGGACGGGCGGGAACACCGGGGAGCTGTTTTTT. Residues: CATSRRTGGNTGELFF.

The chain is built from TRBV2 and TRBJ2-7; D uncertain. This CDR3 region has 11 residues. Trimming removed 8 bases from V and 6 bases from J, with 11 bases in between. Germline V CDR1 and CDR2: SNHLY, FYNNEI. CDR3 sequence reads: CASQLETEQYF. The CDR3 bases are TGTGCCAGCCAATTAGAAACCGAGCAGTACTTC.

This clone showed up just a few times. The sample carries other DNA sequences with the same CDR3. This chain uses TRBV19 with TRBJ1-2; D uncertain. The CDR3 covers 12 residues. V gave up 3 bases and J gave up 4 bases, with 6 bases separating them. CDR1 is LNHDA, CDR2 SQIVND, per germline (reference sequence). Written as DNA, the CDR3 is TGTGCCAGTAGTATCTCGGTCTATGGCTACACCTTC. Its translation: CASSISVYGYTF.

This chain connects TRBV7-9 to TRBJ2-1; D remains unclear. The CDR3 loop spans 14 amino acids. V was pared by 2 bases and J by 4 bases, with 9 bases between. The V gene's germline CDR1 is SEHNR and CDR2 FQNEAQ (reference sequence). Here the CDR3 DNA reads TGTGCCAGCAGCTTACCGACTGGATACAATGAGCAGTTCTTC. Its translation is CASSLPTGYNEQFF.

The chain is built from TRBV19 and TRBJ2-3; no definite D call. Deletions cut 3 bases from V and 1 base from J, with 11 bases between. This CDR3 region has 15 residues. The germline V gene encodes CDR1 LNHDA and CDR2 SQIVND (reference sequence). The CDR3 loop is CASSMHSIGTDTQYF. In nucleotides, the CDR3 is TGTGCCAGTAGTATGCACAGCATAGGCACAGATACGCAGTATTTT. The whole variable domain, filled in from reference TRBV19 and TRBJ2-3, reads DGGITQSPKYLFRKEGQNVTLSCEQNLNHDAMYWYRQDPGQGLRLIYYSQIVNDFQKGDIAEGYSVSREKKESFPLTVTSAQKNPTAFYLCASSMHSIGTDTQYFGPGTRLTVL.

V and J are TRBV6-6 and TRBJ2-3, with D possibly being TRBD1 (5 bases). The V end lost 10 bases, the J end lost 0 bases, and 8 bases lay between the germline ends. This CDR3 has 12 amino acids. From germline, CDR1 is MNHNY and CDR2 SVGAGI (reference sequence). The CDR3, as DNA: TGTGCCACCAGGGTTAGCACAGATACGCAGTATTTT. Protein sequence: CATRVSTDTQYF.

The chain employs TRBV4-1 and TRBJ1-4, with D possibly matching TRBD1 (6 bases). The V end lost 0 bases, the J end lost 8 bases, and 25 bases lay between the germline ends. Germline V CDR1 and CDR2: MGHRA, YSYEKL. The CDR3 sequence is 19 residues long. CDR3 DNA: TGCGCCAGCAGCCAAGATTGGTTACGGGGGGCGGGGGTGAGCGAAAAACTGTTTTTT. It yields the protein CASSQDWLRGAGVSEKLFF.

The chain combines TRBV2 with TRBJ1-1; 10 bases line up with TRBD1. The germline CDR1 and CDR2 sequences are SNHLY and FYNNEI. The ends lost 9 bases at V and 0 bases at J; junction bases unmatched: 10. The CDR3 loop spans 16 amino acids. The DNA of the CDR3 is TGTGCCAGGGAGGGACAGGGGATTGCCATGAACACTGAAGCTTTCTTT. It is translated as CAREGQGIAMNTEAFF.

The chain combines TRBV6-6 with TRBJ2-3, with D possibly TRBD2 on 7 matching bases. V lost 10 bases and J lost 2, with 19 bases in between. The CDR3 has 15 residues. The germline V gene has CDR1 MNHNY and CDR2 SVGAGI (reference sequence). DNA of the CDR3: TGTGCCACCCGGGGGGTACAGGGCATCACAGATACGCAGTATTTT. Its protein product is CATRGVQGITDTQYF.

This clone occurred once. The rearrangement uses TRBV5-4 and TRBJ1-1; no clear D. Germline assignment: CDR1 SGHNT and CDR2 YYREEE (reference sequence). The CDR3 length is 14 residues. Deletions cut 1 base from V and 0 bases from J, with 7 bases between. DNA for the CDR3: TGTGCCAGCAGCTTGTTGAACATGAACACTGAAGCTTTCTTT. It yields the protein CASSLLNMNTEAFF.

The J gene is TRBJ2-1, the V gene TRBV5-1; 11 nucleotides match TRBD2. CDR1 and CDR2 (germline): SGHRS, YFSETQ. V gave up 3 bases and J gave up 5 bases; unmatched junction bases: 4. The CDR3 spans 15 residues. The CDR3 nucleotides read TGCGCCAGCAGCTCACTAGCGGGAGTGAACAATGAGCAGTTCTTC. Amino acid sequence: CASSSLAGVNNEQFF.

The chain carries TRBV29-1 and TRBJ1-2, with D unclear. Germline-derived CDR1 and CDR2 are SQVTM and ANQGSEA. The CDR3 is 12 amino acids. V lost 7 bases and J lost 1, with 10 bases in between. The CDR3 loop reads CSANRGNYGYTF. The DNA of the CDR3 is TGCAGCGCCAACCGGGGTAACTATGGCTACACCTTC.

CDR3 amino acids: CSVMGRHWGEQFF. The CDR3 DNA is TGCAGCGTCATGGGACGGCACTGGGGTGAGCAGTTCTTC. J is TRBJ2-1 and V is TRBV29-1; the D call may be TRBD1 or TRBD2 (5 bases each). V was shortened by 6 bases and J by 9 bases, with 18 bases between the two germline ends. The germline gives CDR1 SQVTM, CDR2 ANQGSEA. The CDR3 runs to 13 residues.

V and J are TRBV7-2 and TRBJ1-5, with a weak D call TRBD1 (5 bases). This CDR3 is built from 15 residues. Germline CDR1 and CDR2: SGHTA and FQGNSA. Trimming shortened V by 5 bases and J by 3 bases, and 14 bases separated the two germline ends. The CDR3 sequence: CASSPGLGNNQPQHF. The CDR3, as DNA: TGTGCCAGCAGCCCAGGGTTGGGAAACAATCAGCCCCAGCATTTT.

This clone was observed a single time. The J gene is TRBJ1-2, the V gene TRBV7-9; tentatively, D is TRBD1 (5 bases). The CDR3 is made up of 15 amino acids. V was cut by 8 bases and J by 3 bases, with 19 bases left in between. Germline values: CDR1 SEHNR, CDR2 FQNEAQ (reference sequence). CDR3 in amino acids: CASRGGVGEDYGYTF. As DNA, the CDR3 is TGTGCCAGCCGCGGAGGTGTGGGGGAAGACTATGGCTACACCTTC.

This clone appeared once. This sequence joins TRBV28 and TRBJ2-7, with 8 bases identical to TRBD2. There are 13 residues in the CDR3. Germline-derived CDR1 and CDR2 are MDHEN and SYDVKM. V lost 2 bases and J lost 4; bases outside the gene matches: 1. CDR3 nucleotides: TGTGCCAGCAGTTTAACGGGAGGGTACGAGCAGTACTTC. Translated: CASSLTGGYEQYF.

V and J are TRBV5-8 and TRBJ2-5; tentatively, D is TRBD1 or TRBD2 (5 bases each). V was shortened by 1 base and J by 5 bases, with 15 bases between the two germline ends. The CDR3 length is 15 residues. CDR1 and CDR2 (germline): SGHTS, YDEGEE. As DNA, the CDR3 is TGTGCCAGCAGCTTGATGGGGCAGGGCGGGGAGACCCAGTACTTC. This encodes CASSLMGQGGETQYF.

CDR3 DNA sequence: TGTGCCAGCAGGCCCCGGGACAGGAACACTGAAGCTTTCTTT. Translating gives CASRPRDRNTEAFF. The chain is built from TRBV6-5 and TRBJ1-1; 7 bases align to TRBD1. The CDR3 length is 14 residues. The germline CDR1 and CDR2 sequences are MNHEY and SVGAGI. V gave up 6 bases and J gave up 1 base; unmatched junction bases: 5.

V is TRBV14 and J is TRBJ2-3, with 13 bases matching TRBD2. The V gene's germline CDR1 is SGHDN and CDR2 FVKESK. This CDR3 region has 15 residues. The ends lost 3 bases at V and 6 bases at J; junction bases unmatched: 3. CDR3 loop: CASSQTSGRRDTQYF. CDR3 nucleotide sequence: TGTGCCAGCAGCCAGACTAGCGGGAGGCGGGATACGCAGTATTTT.

This clone occurred once. The chain is built from TRBV11-2 and TRBJ2-1; D remains unclear. The germline CDR1 and CDR2 sequences are SGHAT and FQNNGV. The CDR3 has 15 amino acids. The germline V and J ends were trimmed by 4 bases and 3 bases, with 13 bases remaining between them. Here the CDR3 reads CASSSDVGIYNEQFF. CDR3 nucleotide sequence: TGTGCCAGCAGCTCCGACGTAGGGATCTACAATGAGCAGTTCTTC.

V gene TRBV27 combines with J gene TRBJ2-7; D not resolved. V lost 6 bases, J lost 7 bases, and 16 bases lay in between. The CDR3 loop spans 13 amino acids. Germline values: CDR1 MNHEY, CDR2 SMNVEV (reference sequence). The CDR3 DNA sequence: TGTGCCAGCAGGCCTCTACACCTTAGGGAGCAGTACTTC. Protein sequence: CASRPLHLREQYF.

The DNA of the CDR3 is TGTGCCAGCACCTTGGTCGGGGCAGCTTTCTTT. It yields the protein CASTLVGAAFF. V gene TRBV6-5 combines with J gene TRBJ1-1; possibly TRBD1 for D (5 bases). Germline CDR1 and CDR2: MNHEY and SVGAGI. The CDR3 length is 11 residues. Trimming left V 7 bases short and J 10 bases short, with 13 bases between.